This TCR beta chain appears in the sequencing data of a study of T cell responses to AZD1222 COVID-19 vaccine. Notes on this clone: Its target is not known.

From germline, CDR1 is DFQATT and CDR2 SNEGSKA (reference sequence). With 3 bases removed from V and 7 bases from J, the gap between germline ends came to 14 bases. The CDR3 loop spans 13 amino acids. Study results and caveats: The sample set comprised mostly white British donors with more females, and clonal diversity was possibly underestimated.

The method was immunoSEQ multiplex PCR; TCRdb's version includes in-frame clones alone and lacks a portion of them. The sample contains about 140,000 clones, 90% to 95% of which appear only once. The gene calls are TRBV20-1 and TRBJ2-3, with TRBD2 as a possible D gene (7 bases). The sequencing here drew on peripheral blood, taken on day 0 of AZD1222 vaccination. The TCR originated in an adult in good health. CDR3 nucleotide sequence: TGCAGTGCTAGTCGGGGGGCTATTAATACGCAGTATTTT. The encoded protein is CSASRGAINTQYF.